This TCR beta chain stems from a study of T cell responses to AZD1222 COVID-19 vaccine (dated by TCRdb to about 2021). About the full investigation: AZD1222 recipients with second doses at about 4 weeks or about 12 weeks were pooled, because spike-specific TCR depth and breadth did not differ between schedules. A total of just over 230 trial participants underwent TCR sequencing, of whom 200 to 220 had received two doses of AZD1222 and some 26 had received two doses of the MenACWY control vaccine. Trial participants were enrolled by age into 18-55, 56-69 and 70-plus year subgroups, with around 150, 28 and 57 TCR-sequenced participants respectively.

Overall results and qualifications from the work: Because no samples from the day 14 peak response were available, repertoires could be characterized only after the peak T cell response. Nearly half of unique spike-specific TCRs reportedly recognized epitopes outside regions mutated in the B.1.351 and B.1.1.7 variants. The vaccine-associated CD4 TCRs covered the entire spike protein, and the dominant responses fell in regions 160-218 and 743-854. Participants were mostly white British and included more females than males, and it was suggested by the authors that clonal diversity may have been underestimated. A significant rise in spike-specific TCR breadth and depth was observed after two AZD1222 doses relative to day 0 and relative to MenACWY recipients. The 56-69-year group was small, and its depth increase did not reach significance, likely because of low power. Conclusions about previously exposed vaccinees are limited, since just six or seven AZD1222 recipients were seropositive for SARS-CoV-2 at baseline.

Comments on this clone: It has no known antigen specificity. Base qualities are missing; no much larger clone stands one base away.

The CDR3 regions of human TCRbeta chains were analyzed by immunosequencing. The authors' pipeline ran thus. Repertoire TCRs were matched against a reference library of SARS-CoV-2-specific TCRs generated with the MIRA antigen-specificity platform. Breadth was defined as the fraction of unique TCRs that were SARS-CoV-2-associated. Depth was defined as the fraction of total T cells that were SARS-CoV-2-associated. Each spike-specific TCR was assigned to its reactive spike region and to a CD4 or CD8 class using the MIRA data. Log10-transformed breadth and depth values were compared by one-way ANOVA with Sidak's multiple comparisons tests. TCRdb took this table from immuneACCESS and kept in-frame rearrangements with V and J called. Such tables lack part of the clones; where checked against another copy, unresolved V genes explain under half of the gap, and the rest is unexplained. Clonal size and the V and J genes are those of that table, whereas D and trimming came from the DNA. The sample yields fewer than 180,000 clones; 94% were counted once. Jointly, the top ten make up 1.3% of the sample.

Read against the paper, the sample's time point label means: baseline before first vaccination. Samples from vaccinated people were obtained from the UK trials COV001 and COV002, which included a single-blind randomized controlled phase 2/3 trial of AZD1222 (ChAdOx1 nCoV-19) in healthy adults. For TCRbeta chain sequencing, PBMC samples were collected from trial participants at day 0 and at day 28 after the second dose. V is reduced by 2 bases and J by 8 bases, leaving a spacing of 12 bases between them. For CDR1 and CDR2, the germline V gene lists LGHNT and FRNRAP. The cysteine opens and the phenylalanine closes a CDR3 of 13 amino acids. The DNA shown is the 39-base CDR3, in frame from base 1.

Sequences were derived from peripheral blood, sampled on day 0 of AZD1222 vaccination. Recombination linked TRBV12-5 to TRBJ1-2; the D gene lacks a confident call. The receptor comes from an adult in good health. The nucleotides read TGTGCTAGTGGTTTGTTTGTTTCCGGGGGCTACACCTTC. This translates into CASGLFVSGGYTF.